A selection of T cell receptor beta chains follows, all from one sample in a study of blood T cell repertoires in COVID-19. Here immunoSEQ multiplex PCR was the method, and the copy in TCRdb shows in-frame clones only, minus some. Here the sample spans 110,000 or so clones, around 84% being singletons. Sequences were obtained from peripheral blood. The receptor source for this set is a woman in her thirties or forties with acute or convalescent COVID-19. The CDR3 runs from the conserved cysteine through the conserved F or W. A D gene is named only where the DNA matches it firmly. Where a row states a size, it is once, few, many or the class of an expanded clone; other rows omit it.

cdr3_nt: TGTGCCAGTAGTCCCTATGGGGGGGAGGGTAAGAAGCAGTACTTC
cdr3_aa: CASSPYGGEGKKQYF
clone_size: .
v_call: TRBV19
j_call: TRBJ2-7
d_call: TRBD2

cdr3_nt: TGCGCCAGCAGCGTGGCAGGGATGGGGACTGAAGCTTTCTTT
cdr3_aa: CASSVAGMGTEAFF
clone_size: .
v_call: TRBV5-1
j_call: TRBJ1-1
d_call: .

cdr3_nt: TGCGCCAGCAGCGCACTAGCGGGGGGATCTCACAATGAGCAGTTCTTC
cdr3_aa: CASSALAGGSHNEQFF
clone_size: .
v_call: TRBV5-1
j_call: TRBJ2-1
d_call: TRBD2

cdr3_nt: TGTGCCACCAGCGATAGGACAGGGTTGGGTAACACCATATATTTT
cdr3_aa: CATSDRTGLGNTIYF
clone_size: .
v_call: TRBV15
j_call: TRBJ1-3
d_call: TRBD1

cdr3_nt: TGTGCCAGCAACCCCGGGACAGGGGCTAACTATGGCTACACCTTC
cdr3_aa: CASNPGTGANYGYTF
clone_size: .
v_call: TRBV7-2
j_call: TRBJ1-2
d_call: TRBD1

cdr3_nt: TGCGCCAGCAGCCAATCTAGCGGACTAGCGGGCACCCCAGATACGCAGTATTTT
cdr3_aa: CASSQSSGLAGTPDTQYF
clone_size: .
v_call: TRBV4-1
j_call: TRBJ2-3
d_call: TRBD2

cdr3_nt: TGCGCCAGCAGCCAGGGAGAACAGGGGATGGATACGCAGTATTTT
cdr3_aa: CASSQGEQGMDTQYF
clone_size: .
v_call: TRBV4-1
j_call: TRBJ2-3
d_call: TRBD1

cdr3_nt: TGTGCCAGTAGTATAGCGGGGAGGTACTACGAGCAGTACTTC
cdr3_aa: CASSIAGRYYEQYF
clone_size: .
v_call: TRBV19
j_call: TRBJ2-7
d_call: .

cdr3_nt: TGTGCCAGCAGCTACGACAGGGTAGATGAAAAACTGTTTTTT
cdr3_aa: CASSYDRVDEKLFF
clone_size: few
v_call: TRBV5-6
j_call: TRBJ1-4
d_call: TRBD1

cdr3_nt: TGTGCCAGCAGTGAAGGGCAGATTAGCAATCAGCCCCAGCATTTT
cdr3_aa: CASSEGQISNQPQHF
clone_size: .
v_call: TRBV6-1
j_call: TRBJ1-5
d_call: .

cdr3_nt: TGTGCCAGCAGCTCGGATAGCACTACCGTATCCTACAATGAGCAGTTCTTC
cdr3_aa: CASSSDSTTVSYNEQFF
clone_size: .
v_call: TRBV12-1
j_call: TRBJ2-1
d_call: .

cdr3_nt: TGTGCCAGCAGTGTAGAGGTTGGCACTGAAGCTTTCTTT
cdr3_aa: CASSVEVGTEAFF
clone_size: .
v_call: TRBV6-4
j_call: TRBJ1-1
d_call: .

cdr3_nt: TGTGCCAGCAGCCTTGACAGGGGGAGTCAGCCCCAGCATTTT
cdr3_aa: CASSLDRGSQPQHF
clone_size: .
v_call: TRBV7-2
j_call: TRBJ1-5
d_call: TRBD1

cdr3_nt: TGCGCCAGCAGCGTGGGACTAGACACAGATACGCAGTATTTT
cdr3_aa: CASSVGLDTDTQYF
clone_size: few
v_call: TRBV5-1
j_call: TRBJ2-3
d_call: TRBD2

cdr3_nt: TGTGCCAGCAGCTATAATTGGACAGCCCAAGATAAAGATAGCAATCAGCCCCAGCATTTT
cdr3_aa: CASSYNWTAQDKDSNQPQHF
clone_size: .
v_call: TRBV6-6
j_call: TRBJ1-5
d_call: .

cdr3_nt: TGCGCCAGCAGCCAGACGTCGTCCCCGGGTTACGAGCAGTACTTC
cdr3_aa: CASSQTSSPGYEQYF
clone_size: few
v_call: TRBV4-3
j_call: TRBJ2-7
d_call: .

cdr3_nt: TGTGCCAGCAGCTTCGCTAGCTCCTACAATGAGCAGTTCTTC
cdr3_aa: CASSFASSYNEQFF
clone_size: once
v_call: TRBV7-8
j_call: TRBJ2-1
d_call: .

cdr3_nt: TGTGCCAGCAGTGAACCGCTTCCGGGTGGTCCAAGTGGCTACACCTTC
cdr3_aa: CASSEPLPGGPSGYTF
clone_size: .
v_call: TRBV6-1
j_call: TRBJ1-2
d_call: .

cdr3_nt: TGTGCCAGCAGTTATTTGCGGGGGGGCGACAACTTC
cdr3_aa: CASSYLRGGDNF
clone_size: .
v_call: TRBV6-9
j_call: TRBJ2-7
d_call: TRBD2

cdr3_nt: TGTGCCAGCAGTTCGGACAGGGTTGCCAATGAGCAGTTCTTC
cdr3_aa: CASSSDRVANEQFF
clone_size: .
v_call: TRBV28
j_call: TRBJ2-1
d_call: TRBD1

cdr3_nt: TGTGCCAGCAGTGATTCGGAGGAGTACACTGAAGCTTTCTTT
cdr3_aa: CASSDSEEYTEAFF
clone_size: once
v_call: TRBV2
j_call: TRBJ1-1
d_call: .

cdr3_nt: TGTGCCAGTAGTATCTTGGGGGCTAGCGGGGGGTCCGCAGATACGCAGTATTTT
cdr3_aa: CASSILGASGGSADTQYF
clone_size: .
v_call: TRBV19
j_call: TRBJ2-3
d_call: TRBD2

cdr3_nt: TGTGCCAGCAGTTCGGGATCCTACTACGAGCAGTACTTC
cdr3_aa: CASSSGSYYEQYF
clone_size: .
v_call: TRBV6-5
j_call: TRBJ2-7
d_call: .

cdr3_nt: TGTGCCAGCAGCGTAGTGGGGGCTGGAAATTCACCCCTCCACTTT
cdr3_aa: CASSVVGAGNSPLHF
clone_size: .
v_call: TRBV9
j_call: TRBJ1-6
d_call: .

cdr3_nt: TGCGCCAGCAGCTTGGCAGGCGTGAGCTCCTACAATGAGCAGTTCTTC
cdr3_aa: CASSLAGVSSYNEQFF
clone_size: .
v_call: TRBV5-1
j_call: TRBJ2-1
d_call: .

cdr3_nt: TGTGCCAGCACGGTCAGCTGGACAGGGGGAAACACCATATATTTT
cdr3_aa: CASTVSWTGGNTIYF
clone_size: few
v_call: TRBV6-5
j_call: TRBJ1-3
d_call: TRBD1

cdr3_nt: TGTGCCTGGACTGGTAGCGGGGGGCCCCAAGAGACCCAGTACTTC
cdr3_aa: CAWTGSGGPQETQYF
clone_size: .
v_call: TRBV30
j_call: TRBJ2-5
d_call: TRBD2

cdr3_nt: TGTGCCATCAGTGAGTCGGCCCTCTCCACTGAAGCTTTCTTT
cdr3_aa: CAISESALSTEAFF
clone_size: .
v_call: TRBV10-3
j_call: TRBJ1-1
d_call: .

cdr3_nt: TGTGCCACCAGCAGAGTTAGCGGGAGCCCCCAAGAGACCCAGTACTTC
cdr3_aa: CATSRVSGSPQETQYF
clone_size: .
v_call: TRBV15
j_call: TRBJ2-5
d_call: TRBD2

cdr3_nt: TGCGCCAGCAGCCAAGGTAGGGGTAGTCTAGTCTACGAGCAGTACTTC
cdr3_aa: CASSQGRGSLVYEQYF
clone_size: .
v_call: TRBV4-1
j_call: TRBJ2-7
d_call: .

cdr3_nt: TGTGCCAGCTCACCCCAGGGTAACACTGAAGCTTTCTTT
cdr3_aa: CASSPQGNTEAFF
clone_size: .
v_call: TRBV18
j_call: TRBJ1-1
d_call: .

cdr3_nt: TGTGCCAGCAGCCGGGACAATGGGGCCAACGTCCTGACTTTC
cdr3_aa: CASSRDNGANVLTF
clone_size: few
v_call: TRBV3-1/TRBV3-2
j_call: TRBJ2-6
d_call: .

cdr3_nt: TGTGCCAGCAGTGGCGCCGGGACAGGGGACACTGAAGCTTTCTTT
cdr3_aa: CASSGAGTGDTEAFF
clone_size: .
v_call: TRBV25-1
j_call: TRBJ1-1
d_call: TRBD1

cdr3_nt: TGTGCCTGGAGCCGCTTCGCAGCAGGGGCAACTAATGAAAAACTGTTTTTT
cdr3_aa: CAWSRFAAGATNEKLFF
clone_size: .
v_call: TRBV30
j_call: TRBJ1-4
d_call: .

cdr3_nt: TGCGCCAGCAGCGATGGACAGGAGACCCCTCAAAATGAGCAGTTCTTC
cdr3_aa: CASSDGQETPQNEQFF
clone_size: .
v_call: TRBV5-1
j_call: TRBJ2-1
d_call: TRBD1

cdr3_nt: TGTGCCAGCAGCCCGGGACAGGGGGCGAACGGCTACACCTTC
cdr3_aa: CASSPGQGANGYTF
clone_size: once
v_call: TRBV6-5
j_call: TRBJ1-2
d_call: TRBD1

cdr3_nt: TGTGCCAGCAGGGCACAGGGTAACCAAAACTATGGCTACACCTTC
cdr3_aa: CASRAQGNQNYGYTF
clone_size: .
v_call: TRBV3-1/TRBV3-2
j_call: TRBJ1-2
d_call: .

cdr3_nt: TGTGCCAGCTCATCGACAGGGTCTTGGGAAAAACTGTTTTTT
cdr3_aa: CASSSTGSWEKLFF
clone_size: .
v_call: TRBV18
j_call: TRBJ1-4
d_call: TRBD1

cdr3_nt: TGCGCCAGCTCGACAGAGTTCTACGAGCAGTACTTC
cdr3_aa: CASSTEFYEQYF
clone_size: .
v_call: TRBV5-1
j_call: TRBJ2-7
d_call: .

cdr3_nt: TGTGCCATCAGTGAGTCCGGGACACGTAATGAGCAGTTCTTC
cdr3_aa: CAISESGTRNEQFF
clone_size: .
v_call: TRBV10-3
j_call: TRBJ2-1
d_call: .

cdr3_nt: TGTGCCTGGAGTGTAAAGAGCTCTGGAAACACCATATATTTT
cdr3_aa: CAWSVKSSGNTIYF
clone_size: .
v_call: TRBV30
j_call: TRBJ1-3
d_call: .

cdr3_nt: TGTGCCAGCAGCTTCATAACAGGGGGCAGGGACATTCAGTACTTC
cdr3_aa: CASSFITGGRDIQYF
clone_size: .
v_call: TRBV5-5
j_call: TRBJ2-4
d_call: TRBD1

cdr3_nt: TGTGCCAGCAGCTTTGAATTTTCTGCCCGGGACAGGGGAACTGAAGCTTTCTTT
cdr3_aa: CASSFEFSARDRGTEAFF
clone_size: .
v_call: TRBV7-8
j_call: TRBJ1-1
d_call: TRBD1

cdr3_nt: TGCGCCAGCAGCCCGGGAGGGGGTCCTAACTATGGCTACACCTTC
cdr3_aa: CASSPGGGPNYGYTF
clone_size: .
v_call: TRBV5-1
j_call: TRBJ1-2
d_call: .

cdr3_nt: TGCGCCAGCAGCTTTATGGGGCAGAAAAACATTCAGTACTTC
cdr3_aa: CASSFMGQKNIQYF
clone_size: .
v_call: TRBV5-1
j_call: TRBJ2-4
d_call: .

cdr3_nt: TGTGCCAGCAGCTTAGGACGGACAGATAGCAATCAGCCCCAGCATTTT
cdr3_aa: CASSLGRTDSNQPQHF
clone_size: few
v_call: TRBV7-8
j_call: TRBJ1-5
d_call: .

cdr3_nt: TGTGCCAGCAGCTTAGGAGGTTCCATGAACACTGAAGCTTTCTTT
cdr3_aa: CASSLGGSMNTEAFF
clone_size: few
v_call: TRBV7-3
j_call: TRBJ1-1
d_call: .

cdr3_nt: TGTGCCAGCAGGCCGGGACTAGTTCGGGATGAGCAGTTCTTC
cdr3_aa: CASRPGLVRDEQFF
clone_size: .
v_call: TRBV6-5
j_call: TRBJ2-1
d_call: TRBD2

cdr3_nt: TGTGCCACCAGTTCAGTGTATAGCAATCAGCCCCAGCATTTT
cdr3_aa: CATSSVYSNQPQHF
clone_size: few
v_call: TRBV24-1
j_call: TRBJ1-5
d_call: .

cdr3_nt: TGCGCCAGCAGCCAAGATATCCCGACTAGCGGGGGGGCGGAGACCCAGTACTTC
cdr3_aa: CASSQDIPTSGGAETQYF
clone_size: .
v_call: TRBV4-1
j_call: TRBJ2-5
d_call: TRBD2

cdr3_nt: TGTGCCAGCAGAGGATCGGCGACACAGAAAAACATTCAGTACTTC
cdr3_aa: CASRGSATQKNIQYF
clone_size: .
v_call: TRBV6-5
j_call: TRBJ2-4
d_call: .

cdr3_nt: TGTGCCAGCAGTGAAATCAGGGGAAAAGGGACTGAAGCTTTCTTT
cdr3_aa: CASSEIRGKGTEAFF
clone_size: once
v_call: TRBV6-1
j_call: TRBJ1-1
d_call: .

cdr3_nt: TGTGCCAGCAGCATACTACAGGGGGACGTAGCTTTCTTT
cdr3_aa: CASSILQGDVAFF
clone_size: .
v_call: TRBV7-3
j_call: TRBJ1-1
d_call: TRBD1

cdr3_nt: TGCGCCAGCAGCCAAGGCCAGGGACAGCCCCAGCATTTT
cdr3_aa: CASSQGQGQPQHF
clone_size: .
v_call: TRBV4-3
j_call: TRBJ1-5
d_call: .

cdr3_nt: TGCGCCAGCAGCTTGGGACAGATGAGCAATCAGCCCCAGCATTTT
cdr3_aa: CASSLGQMSNQPQHF
clone_size: .
v_call: TRBV5-1
j_call: TRBJ1-5
d_call: .

cdr3_nt: TGTGCCAGCAGCCAAGGGAAGCGGGGGGGCACAGATACGCAGTATTTT
cdr3_aa: CASSQGKRGGTDTQYF
clone_size: .
v_call: TRBV3-1/TRBV3-2
j_call: TRBJ2-3
d_call: TRBD2

cdr3_nt: TGCGCCAGCACTTCCAATCCGGGACTAGACAAGCCCCCCTCCTACGAGCAGTACTTC
cdr3_aa: CASTSNPGLDKPPSYEQYF
clone_size: .
v_call: TRBV10-1
j_call: TRBJ2-7
d_call: TRBD2

cdr3_nt: TGTGCCTGGAGTGTAAGGCCCCCGGGGGGACCAGATACGCAGTATTTT
cdr3_aa: CAWSVRPPGGPDTQYF
clone_size: .
v_call: TRBV30
j_call: TRBJ2-3
d_call: TRBD2

cdr3_nt: TGTGCCAGCAGCCCAGCGGGGATCTCCTACAATGAGCAGTTCTTC
cdr3_aa: CASSPAGISYNEQFF
clone_size: .
v_call: TRBV11-2
j_call: TRBJ2-1
d_call: TRBD2

cdr3_nt: TGTGCCACCAGTGACCTAGGCCGGGGAGGGTATGGCTACACCTTC
cdr3_aa: CATSDLGRGGYGYTF
clone_size: .
v_call: TRBV24-1
j_call: TRBJ1-2
d_call: .